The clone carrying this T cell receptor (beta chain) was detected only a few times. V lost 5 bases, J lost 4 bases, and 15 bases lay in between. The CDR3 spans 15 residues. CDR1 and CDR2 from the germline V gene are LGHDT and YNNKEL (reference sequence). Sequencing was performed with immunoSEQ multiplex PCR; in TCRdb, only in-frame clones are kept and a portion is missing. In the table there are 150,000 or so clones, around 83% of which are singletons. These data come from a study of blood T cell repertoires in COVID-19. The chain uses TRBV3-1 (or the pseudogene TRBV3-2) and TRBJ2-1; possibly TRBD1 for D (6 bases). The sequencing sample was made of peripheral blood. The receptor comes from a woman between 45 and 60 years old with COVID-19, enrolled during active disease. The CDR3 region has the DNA TGTGCCAGCAGCGATACAGGGTTTTTGTACAATGAGCAGTTCTTC. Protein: CASSDTGFLYNEQFF.